Included here is one T cell receptor beta chain sequence, with context. The source of the sample is a study of cytomegalovirus exposure and HLA in healthy donors. Profiling relied on immunoSEQ multiplex PCR, and the TCRdb table lists in-frame clones only, not all of them. This table has about 160,000 clones, roughly 90% appearing once. The donors were members of the roughly 130-subject validation cohort (separate from the roughly 680-subject first cohort). Germline lookup yields CDR1 MGHRA and CDR2 YSYEKL. The CDR3 is 19 amino acids. V was clipped by 0 bases and J by 1 base, with 21 bases between them.

The rearrangement uses TRBV4-1 and TRBJ1-2, with D perhaps matching TRBD1 (5 bases). The sample consisted of PBMCs. This TCR derives from a woman aged 18-29 years in good health and CMV-seropositive. The chain's CDR3 is CASSQDGGGARYLNYGYTF. For the CDR3, the DNA is TGCGCCAGCAGCCAAGATGGCGGGGGTGCCAGGTACCTTAACTATGGCTACACCTTC.